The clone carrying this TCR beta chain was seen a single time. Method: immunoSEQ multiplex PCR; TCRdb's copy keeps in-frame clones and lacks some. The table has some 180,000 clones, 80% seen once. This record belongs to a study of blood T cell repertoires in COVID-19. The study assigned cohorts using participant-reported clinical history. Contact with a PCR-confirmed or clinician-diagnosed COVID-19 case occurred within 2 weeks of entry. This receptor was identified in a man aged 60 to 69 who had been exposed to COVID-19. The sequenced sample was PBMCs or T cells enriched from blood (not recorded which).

CDR3 sequence reads: CASSQDGGGATGELFF. Here the CDR3 DNA reads TGCGCCAGCAGCCAAGATGGGGGGGGAGCGACCGGGGAGCTGTTTTTT. This chain uses TRBV4-3 with TRBJ2-2; TRBD2 aligns across 7 bases. V was clipped by 0 bases and J by 5 bases; unmatched bases: 6. The germline V gene has CDR1 LGHNA and CDR2 YSLEER. The CDR3 runs to 16 residues.